The clone carrying this TCR beta chain showed up just a few times. The record originates from a study of blood T cell repertoires in COVID-19. This CDR3 is 18 amino acids long. With 7 bases removed from V and 3 bases from J, the gap between germline ends came to 24 bases. The germline V gene encodes CDR1 MDHEN and CDR2 SYDVKM. The assay was immunoSEQ multiplex PCR, and TCRdb's table has in-frame clones only and misses some. Altogether about 270,000 clones are present, approximately 86% being singletons, with the ten largest covering roughly 3%. Sequences were obtained from PBMCs or T cells enriched from blood (not recorded which). The TCR was taken from a woman aged 18-29 years who had recovered from COVID-19. The chain employs TRBV28 and TRBJ1-4; tentative D call: TRBD1 (6 bases). The CDR3 here is CASTMSVGYRVPNEKLFF. The CDR3 nucleotides are TGTGCCAGCACCATGAGCGTAGGGTACAGGGTTCCTAATGAAAAACTGTTTTTT.